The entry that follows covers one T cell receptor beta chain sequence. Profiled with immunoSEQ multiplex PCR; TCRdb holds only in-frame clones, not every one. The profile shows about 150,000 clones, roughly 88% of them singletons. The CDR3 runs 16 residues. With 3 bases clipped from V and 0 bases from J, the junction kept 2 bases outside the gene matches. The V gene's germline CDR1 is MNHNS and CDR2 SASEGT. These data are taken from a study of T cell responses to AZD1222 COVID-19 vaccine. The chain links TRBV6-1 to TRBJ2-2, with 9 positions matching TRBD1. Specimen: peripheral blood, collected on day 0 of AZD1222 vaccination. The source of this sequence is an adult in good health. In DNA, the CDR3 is TGTGCCAGCAGTGAGGGACAGGGCGCGAACACCGGGGAGCTGTTTTTT. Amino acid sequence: CASSEGQGANTGELFF.